Below, one T cell receptor (beta chain) is given with its context. What it recognizes is unknown. This specimen belongs to a study of graft-versus-host responses after intestinal transplantation. About the research overall: All of the recipients had induction that used anti-thymocyte globulin, then tacrolimus and steroids for approximately 3 years.

Study-level points and caveats: There were GvH clones found in recipient marrow, and some of them appeared first in ileum or blood.

The CDR3 runs to 14 residues. CDR1 is LNHDA and CDR2 is SQIVND in the germline V gene (reference sequence). V gave up 2 bases and J gave up 7 bases; unmatched junction bases: 4. The assay was immunoSEQ multiplex PCR, and TCRdb's table has in-frame clones only and misses some. Of over 55,000 clones in the sample, less than 95% were seen once. The TCR sequence derives from a human donor who received an intestinal transplant. Sample: unstimulated CD8+ T cells sorted from spleen or lymph node cells, taken before intestinal transplant. The V call is TRBV19, the J call TRBJ1-5, with 8 bases aligning to TRBD1. Here the CDR3 reads CASSIQTGVQPQHF. In nucleotides, the CDR3 is TGTGCCAGTAGTATACAGACAGGGGTCCAGCCCCAGCATTTT.